This T cell receptor (beta chain) originates from a study of cytomegalovirus exposure and HLA in healthy donors. This clone was recorded only once. Its antigen is currently unknown. The V end lost 0 bases, the J end lost 8 bases, and 8 bases lay between the germline ends. Per germline, CDR1 GTSNPN and CDR2 SVGIG (reference sequence). There are 13 residues in the CDR3. Study-wide findings and caveats: According to the study, roughly 160 TCR beta chains were cytomegalovirus-associated. According to reports, the classifier identified cytomegalovirus status with high specificity and sensitivity. In a later analysis, the majority of CMV-associated beta chains seemingly showed HLA restriction. Sequencing artifact likely explains a cluster of highly shared sequence variants.

The PCR made use of 60 Vbeta and 13 Jbeta primers. The data were produced by immunoSEQ multiplex PCR, yet TCRdb's version contains in-frame clones alone and is incomplete. The table lists tens of thousands of clones, roughly two thirds of them singletons. Material: PBMCs. The receptor comes from a man aged 45-65 years in good health and CMV-seronegative. This chain uses TRBV30 with TRBJ1-6; the D gene is possibly TRBD1 (5 bases). The CDR3: CAWSVQADSPLHF. The CDR3 bases are TGTGCCTGGAGTGTACAGGCAGATTCACCCCTCCACTTT.